This TCR beta chain was profiled in a study of shared T cell receptors in the human thymus. The CDR3 extends over 19 amino acids. Germline V CDR1 and CDR2: LGHNA, YNFKEQ. The J segment lost 3 bases and the V segment lost 3 bases, leaving 11 bases of the junction unmatched. Profiled with immunoSEQ multiplex PCR; TCRdb holds only in-frame clones, not every one. This repertoire shows 600,000 to 900,000 clones, roughly 85% found once; its top ten account for roughly 0.01%. These data are also associated with another study on human thymus T cells. According to that study: What appeared biased in thymic and blood repertoires was the usage of V and J genes. In unrelated individuals, thymic repertoires overlapped highly, according to related research.

This clonotype was obtained from a girl less than two years old with a congenital heart defect. The sample was thymocytes. The chain recombines TRBV4-2 with TRBJ2-5, with 15 bases identical to TRBD2. The CDR3 DNA reads TGTGCCAGCAGCCAGCCTCCGGGACTAGCGGGGGGCCAAAAAGAGACCCAGTACTTC. It encodes CASSQPPGLAGGQKETQYF.